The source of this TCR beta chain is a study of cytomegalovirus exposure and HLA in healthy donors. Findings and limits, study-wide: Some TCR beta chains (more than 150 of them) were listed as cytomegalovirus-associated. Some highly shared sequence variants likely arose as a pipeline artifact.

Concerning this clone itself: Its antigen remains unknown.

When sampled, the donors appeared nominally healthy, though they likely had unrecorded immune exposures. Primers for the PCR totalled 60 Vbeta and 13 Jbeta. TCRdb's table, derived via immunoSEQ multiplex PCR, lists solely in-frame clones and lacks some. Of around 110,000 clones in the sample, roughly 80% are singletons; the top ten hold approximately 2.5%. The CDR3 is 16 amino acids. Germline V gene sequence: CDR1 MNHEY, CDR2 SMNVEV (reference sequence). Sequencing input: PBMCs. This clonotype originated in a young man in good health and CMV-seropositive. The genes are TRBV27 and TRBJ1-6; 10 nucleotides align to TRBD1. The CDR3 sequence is CACRDRGWTYNSPLHF. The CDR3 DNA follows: TGTGCTTGCCGGGACAGGGGTTGGACCTATAATTCACCCCTCCACTTT.